A single sample is the source of the 16 T cell receptor beta chains below, sequenced in a study of shared clonotypes between healthy human individuals. The table came from immunoSEQ multiplex PCR; TCRdb's copy has only in-frame clones and leaves some out. This table holds 800,000 to 950,000 clones, 95% to 97% found once. Naive CD8 cells lacked CD45RO and underwent positive selection for CCR7, leaving out terminally differentiated effector memory CD45RA+ cells. The sequencing input was naive CD8+ T cells sorted from blood. These receptors were collected from a man aged 30 to 39 in good health.

The V gene is TRBV7-9, the J gene TRBJ2-1, with D possibly TRBD2 on 7 matching bases. This CDR3 is 15 amino acids long. Trimming shortened V by 8 bases and J by 5 bases, and 19 bases separated the two germline ends. CDR1 is SEHNR and CDR2 is FQNEAQ in the germline V gene (reference sequence). The CDR3 region has the DNA TGTGCCAGCCGACCGATGGGAGGGGGGGACAATGAGCAGTTCTTC. It translates to CASRPMGGGDNEQFF.

To note about this clone: Different DNA sequences within this sample yield the same CDR3. V and J are TRBV7-9 and TRBJ2-7; D not resolved. The V and J ends lost 5 bases and 4 bases respectively, with 9 bases between them. The CDR3 spans 12 residues. CDR1 SEHNR and CDR2 FQNEAQ come from the germline V gene (reference sequence). Written as DNA, the CDR3 is TGTGCCAGCAGCCCCGACGGTTACGAGCAGTACTTC. It yields the protein CASSPDGYEQYF.

The chain links TRBV27 to TRBJ1-3; a weak D match, TRBD1 (6 bases). The CDR3 loop spans 12 amino acids. Trimming removed 8 bases at V and 4 bases at J, with 9 bases between. Germline lookup yields CDR1 MNHEY and CDR2 SMNVEV (reference sequence). CDR3 amino acids: CASGTTGNTIYF. CDR3 DNA sequence: TGTGCCAGCGGGACAACCGGAAACACCATATATTTT.

The chain uses TRBV18 and TRBJ2-1; either TRBD1 or TRBD2 may fit D (5 bases each). Germline CDR1 and CDR2: KGHSH and LQKENI. The V end lost 3 bases, the J end lost 10 bases, and 16 bases lay between the germline ends. The CDR3 covers 14 residues. Here the CDR3 reads CASSPGQRDGEQFF. The CDR3 coding sequence is TGTGCCAGCTCACCGGGTCAACGGGACGGCGAGCAGTTCTTC.

A word on this clone: This CDR3 is also generated by other DNA sequences in the sample. The chain has TRBV6-5 and TRBJ2-1, with 7 bases identical to TRBD2. CDR1 is MNHEY, CDR2 SVGAGI, per germline. The V and J ends lost 4 bases and 10 bases, in that order; junction bases with no gene match: 1. The CDR3 length is 11 residues. CDR3 region: CASSWGGEQFF. CDR3 sequence (DNA): TGTGCCAGCAGTTGGGGGGGAGAGCAGTTCTTC.

This clone was seen only once. This sequence joins TRBV4-1 and TRBJ2-2, with D perhaps matching TRBD1 (6 bases). Germline values: CDR1 MGHRA, CDR2 YSYEKL. Trimming left V 3 bases short and J 6 bases short, with 11 bases between. This CDR3 has 14 residues. The CDR3 DNA reads as TGCGCCAGCAGCCAGCTAACAGGGTCCGGGGAGCTGTTTTTT. Translation: CASSQLTGSGELFF.

The CDR3 coding sequence is TGTGCAAGTCGCTTAGTGGCCAGCTTCTACTCTGGAAACACCATATATTTT. Translation gives CASRLVASFYSGNTIYF. J is TRBJ1-3 and V is TRBV12-2. TRBV12-2 has pseudogene status. The CDR3 is 17 amino acids.

This clone was recorded once. The chain joins TRBV9 to TRBJ1-1; tentative D call: TRBD1 (5 bases). The V and J ends lost 0 bases and 1 base respectively, with 13 bases between them. Germline CDR1 and CDR2: SGDLS and YYNGEE. The CDR3 is 16 amino acids. The CDR3 protein is CASSVGQGLGNTEAFF. The CDR3 DNA reads as TGTGCCAGCAGCGTAGGTCAGGGTTTAGGGAACACTGAAGCTTTCTTT.

The rearrangement uses TRBV6-6 and TRBJ1-1; TRBD1 is a possible D gene (5 bases). This CDR3 is built from 13 residues. Germline V gives CDR1 MNHNY, CDR2 SVGAGI (reference sequence). The V end was cut by 10 bases, the J end by 3 bases, with 15 bases between. DNA for the CDR3: TGTGCCACCACCGGGGCTAGTCACACTGAAGCTTTCTTT. The encoded protein is CATTGASHTEAFF.

V is TRBV10-3 and J is TRBJ2-7; unclear D gene. CDR1 and CDR2 (germline): ENHRY, SYGVKD. The CDR3 totals 13 residues. The V end was cut by 2 bases, the J end by 4 bases, with 9 bases between. The CDR3 protein is CAISEKGSYEQYF. The DNA for the CDR3 is TGTGCCATCAGTGAGAAGGGATCTTACGAGCAGTACTTC.

Turning to this clone: One junction end disagrees with the germline gene, perhaps due to a read error. The chain employs TRBV7-7 and TRBJ2-3; 8 bases align to TRBD2. Germline CDR1 SSHAT, CDR2 FNYEAQ (reference sequence). This CDR3 has 15 residues. DNA of the CDR3: TGTGCTAGCAGCCCCGGGACTAGTGCTACAGATACGCAGTATTTT. This translates into CASSPGTSATDTQYF.

The CDR3 sequence is CASTTGSANTEAFF. CDR3 nucleotides: TGTGCCAGCACTACAGGGAGTGCGAACACTGAAGCTTTCTTT. The chain couples TRBV27 to TRBJ1-1; D might be TRBD1 (6 bases). V was clipped by 7 bases and J by 1 base, with 13 bases between them. Germline CDR1 is MNHEY and CDR2 is SMNVEV (reference sequence). The CDR3 spans 14 residues.

This clone appeared a single time. V usage is TRBV18 and J usage is TRBJ1-5, with D possibly TRBD1 on 6 matching bases. CDR1 KGHSH and CDR2 LQKENI come from the germline V gene. Trimming stripped 3 bases from V and 7 bases from J, with 16 bases between. This CDR3 is built from 15 residues. For the CDR3, the DNA is TGTGCCAGCTCACCCGGGGGGGCTCGCGGACAGCCCCAGCATTTT. Protein product: CASSPGGARGQPQHF.

The CDR3, as DNA: TGTGCCAGCAGTTCACTACCAACCTCCTACAATGAGCAGTTCTTC. It codes for CASSSLPTSYNEQFF. This chain links TRBV27 with TRBJ2-1, with unresolved D. Trimming shortened V by 4 bases and J by 0 bases, and 10 bases separated the two germline ends. Germline CDR1 is MNHEY and CDR2 is SMNVEV (reference sequence). This CDR3 region has 15 residues.

The chain carries TRBV5-6 and TRBJ2-5, with a possible D match to TRBD2 (6 bases). From germline, CDR1 is SGHDT and CDR2 YYEEEE. V lost 4 bases to trimming and J lost 1 base, with 14 bases between them. The CDR3 has 15 amino acids. CDR3 nucleotide sequence: TGTGCCAGCAGCCCGGGACTCTCTGGCCAAGAGACCCAGTACTTC. This translates into CASSPGLSGQETQYF.

This chain uses TRBV9 with TRBJ2-3; 8 bases match TRBD2. The CDR3 has 15 residues. The V segment lost 2 bases and the J segment 3 bases; nucleotides outside the gene matches: 5. The germline CDR1 and CDR2 sequences are SGDLS and YYNGEE. The CDR3 bases are TGTGCCAGCAGCGTTAGCGGGAAAGGTACAGATACGCAGTATTTT. The encoded protein is CASSVSGKGTDTQYF.